The source of this T cell receptor beta chain is a study of cytomegalovirus exposure and HLA in healthy donors. The table lists this clone with a count of one. Antigen specificity is unknown. Donors counted as nominally healthy when sampled, yet unrecorded immune exposures were likely. PCR primers comprised 60 Vbeta and 13 Jbeta primers. Data came from immunoSEQ multiplex PCR; TCRdb stores just in-frame clones and leaves some out. The sample shows 120,000 or so clones, roughly 77% of them seen only once. Notes on the study in general: Productive rates of about 87% or about 30% were seen for most TCR beta V segments in an earlier analysis. CMV serostatus was the only recorded immune exposure for donors.

The germline V gene encodes CDR1 LNHNV and CDR2 YYDKDF (reference sequence). The V segment lost 1 base and the J segment 7 bases; nucleotides outside the gene matches: 5. The CDR3 has 14 residues. The chain recombines TRBV15 with TRBJ2-5, with 8 bases matching TRBD1. The source of this sequence is a man between 18 and 35 years old in good health and CMV-seronegative. The sequenced sample consisted of PBMCs. The CDR3 nucleotides are TGTGCCACCAGCAGAGCCCAGGGGGCTGGGACCCAGTACTTC. This encodes CATSRAQGAGTQYF.